Following are 31 T cell receptor beta chains from one sample sequenced in a study of blood T cell repertoires in COVID-19. The assay was immunoSEQ multiplex PCR, and TCRdb's table has in-frame clones only and misses some. The sample holds approximately 77,000 clones, 65% to 90% seen once. The sequenced material came from peripheral blood. The origin of the receptors is a middle-aged man with COVID-19, enrolled during active disease.

The chain couples TRBV7-3 to TRBJ1-1; unclear D gene. CDR3 length: 15 residues. Trimming took off 0 bases at V and 1 base at J, with 9 bases between the two ends. Germline CDR1 is SGHTA and CDR2 is FQGTGA. DNA of the CDR3: TGTGCCAGCAGCTTAACGCTACAGCCGAACACTGAAGCTTTCTTT. Translation gives CASSLTLQPNTEAFF.

This clone was seen once. The chain uses TRBV19 and TRBJ2-3; D is perhaps TRBD1 (6 bases). Trimming removed 3 bases at V and 2 bases at J, with 21 bases between. The CDR3 extends over 18 amino acids. From germline, CDR1 is LNHDA and CDR2 SQIVND (reference sequence). The CDR3 sequence: CASSMGAGDGPATDTQYF. The CDR3 DNA reads as TGTGCCAGTAGTATGGGGGCCGGGGACGGACCCGCCACAGATACGCAGTATTTT.

This chain uses TRBV24-1 with TRBJ2-1, with 12 positions matching TRBD2. J was trimmed by 5 bases and V by 6 bases; bases with no gene match: 10. CDR1 is KGHDR and CDR2 is SFDVKD in the germline V gene. This CDR3 comprises 17 residues. CDR3: CATSTSQLAGGHNEQFF. DNA for the CDR3: TGTGCCACCAGTACCTCCCAACTAGCGGGAGGCCACAATGAGCAGTTCTTC.

This clone was seen only a few times. This chain links TRBV19 with TRBJ2-5, with TRBD2 matching 8 bases. The CDR3 extends over 16 amino acids. V dropped 1 base and J dropped 5; count of bases not matched to a gene: 9. CDR1 is LNHDA, CDR2 SQIVND, per germline (reference sequence). CDR3 nucleotides: TGTGCCAGTAGTATAGGAACTAGCGGCTTGGTGGAGACCCAGTACTTC. Translation: CASSIGTSGLVETQYF.

The chain recombines TRBV19 with TRBJ2-5; 7 bases are a match to TRBD2. Losses at the gene ends were 3 bases for V and 7 bases for J; bases not matched to a gene: 11. Per the germline V gene, CDR1 is LNHDA and CDR2 is SQIVND (reference sequence). The CDR3 is 15 residues long. The CDR3 nucleotides read TGTGCCAGTAGTATTTGGCAGGGAGGGGAGTCGACCCAGTACTTC. Protein product: CASSIWQGGESTQYF.

The CDR3, as DNA: TGTGCCAGCACCCGGGACAGGGTGGGCAATCAGCCCCAGCATTTT. Its protein is CASTRDRVGNQPQHF. J is TRBJ1-5 and V is TRBV6-5; 9 nucleotides line up with TRBD1. The V segment lost 7 bases and the J segment 2 bases; nucleotides outside the gene matches: 6. CDR1 and CDR2 from the germline V gene are MNHEY and SVGAGI. The CDR3 contains 15 residues.

The chain links TRBV5-1 to TRBJ1-3; 8 bases line up with TRBD1. V shed 2 bases and J 0 bases; nucleotides not matched to a gene: 1. Germline V lookup: CDR1 SGHRS, CDR2 YFSETQ. This CDR3 is built from 15 residues. CDR3 nucleotide sequence: TGCGCCAGCAGCTTAACAGGGGGCTCTGGAAACACCATATATTTT. This encodes CASSLTGGSGNTIYF.

The CDR3 loop is CASQLGHWWPQHF. CDR3 sequence (DNA): TGTGCCAGCCAACTGGGACATTGGTGGCCCCAGCATTTT. V usage is TRBV7-2 and J usage is TRBJ1-5; weak D call: TRBD1 (6 bases). Between the trimmed V and J ends, which lost 8 bases and 9 bases, there was a span of 17 bases. Germline V gene sequence: CDR1 SGHTA, CDR2 FQGNSA. CDR3 length: 13 amino acids.

The CDR3 DNA follows: TGTGCCAGCAGCCCCGACAGGGTAAAAATCAATGAGCAGTTCTTC. Amino acid sequence: CASSPDRVKINEQFF. This chain uses TRBV7-9 with TRBJ2-1; 7 bases agree with TRBD1. The ends lost 5 bases at V and 6 bases at J; junction bases unmatched: 10. The CDR3 loop spans 15 amino acids. Germline-derived CDR1 and CDR2 are SEHNR and FQNEAQ (reference sequence).

This clone was seen just once. The V gene is TRBV7-8, the J gene TRBJ2-7, with no clear D. The CDR3 totals 11 residues. Trimming removed 2 bases at V and 4 bases at J, with 3 bases between. Germline CDR1 SGHVS, CDR2 FQNEAQ. DNA of the CDR3: TGTGCCAGCAGCTTATCGTACGAGCAGTACTTC. Translation: CASSLSYEQYF.

The chain employs TRBV5-6 and TRBJ1-5; 7 positions agree with TRBD1. The germline V gene encodes CDR1 SGHDT and CDR2 YYEEEE. The CDR3 is 16 residues long. V lost 0 bases, J lost 0 bases, and 3 bases stayed unmatched. The CDR3: CASSLGDSYSNQPQHF. CDR3 nucleotide sequence: TGTGCCAGCAGCTTGGGGGACAGCTATAGCAATCAGCCCCAGCATTTT.

The chain has TRBV6-6 and TRBJ2-7, with a tentative D call TRBD1 (6 bases). Looked up from germline, CDR1 is MNHNY and CDR2 is SVGAGI (reference sequence). The germline V and J ends were trimmed by 5 bases and 5 bases, with 10 bases remaining between them. This CDR3 comprises 12 residues. Written as DNA, the CDR3 is TGTGCCAGCAGTGCCAGGGGCCACGAGCAGTACTTC. It codes for CASSARGHEQYF.

The chain employs TRBV30 and TRBJ1-2; 7 bases are a match to TRBD1. This CDR3 spans 15 amino acids. V dropped 0 bases and J dropped 6; count of bases not matched to a gene: 10. Germline lookup yields CDR1 GTSNPN and CDR2 SVGIG (reference sequence). CDR3 in DNA: TGTGCCTGGAGTGTCCCGCAAGGGGGCGCCGATGGCTACACCTTC. Translation: CAWSVPQGGADGYTF.

The J gene is TRBJ2-7, the V gene TRBV12-3 or TRBV12-4; TRBD1 aligns across 8 bases. Losses at the gene ends were 7 bases for V and 4 bases for J; bases not matched to a gene: 0. The CDR3 has 11 residues. DNA of the CDR3: TGTGCCAGCAACAGGGGGTACGAGCAGTACTTC. It is translated as CASNRGYEQYF.

V gene TRBV6-2 or TRBV6-3 combines with J gene TRBJ2-3; 7 positions agree with TRBD1. V was pared by 4 bases and J by 7 bases, with 5 bases of the junction left unmatched. CDR1 MNHEY and CDR2 SVGEGT come from the germline V gene. There are 13 residues in the CDR3. The CDR3 DNA reads as TGTGCCAGCAGTTCCGGACAGGCCAATACGCAGTATTTT. This codes for CASSSGQANTQYF.

V usage is TRBV27 and J usage is TRBJ1-6; TRBD1 might be the D (5 bases). Trimming removed 2 bases at V and 6 bases at J, with 8 bases between. The germline CDR1 and CDR2 sequences are MNHEY and SMNVEV (reference sequence). CDR3 length equals 14 residues. The CDR3 DNA is TGTGCCAGCAGTTTAATAGGGGTTAATTCACCCCTCCACTTT. Its protein is CASSLIGVNSPLHF.

The chain joins TRBV5-4 to TRBJ1-3; possible D gene TRBD1, 6 bases. Trimming cost V 4 bases and J 4 bases, with 15 bases left between them. CDR1 SGHNT and CDR2 YYREEE come from the germline V gene (reference sequence). This CDR3 is 15 amino acids long. The CDR3 DNA follows: TGTGCCAGCAGCCTACCCGGACAGCCCGGAAACACCATATATTTT. Protein product: CASSLPGQPGNTIYF.

J is TRBJ1-6 and V is TRBV7-6, with no clear D. Germline loops: CDR1 SGHVS, CDR2 FNYEAQ. V lost 6 bases, J lost 10 bases, and 10 bases lay in between. The CDR3 is made up of 12 amino acids. This CDR3 is CASRLPGSPLHF. The CDR3 bases are TGTGCCAGCAGACTACCCGGCTCACCCCTCCACTTT.

The chain combines TRBV7-9 with TRBJ1-1; no clear D gene. Trimming stripped 0 bases from V and 1 base from J, with 6 bases between. The V gene's germline CDR1 is SEHNR and CDR2 FQNEAQ (reference sequence). This CDR3 contains 14 residues. The CDR3 here is CASSLAATNTEAFF. CDR3 coding DNA: TGTGCCAGCAGCTTAGCAGCGACGAACACTGAAGCTTTCTTT.

V and J are TRBV5-1 and TRBJ1-3; the match to TRBD1 covers 10 bases. The germline gives CDR1 SGHRS, CDR2 YFSETQ. V lost 4 bases to trimming and J lost 1 base; unmatched junction nucleotides: 5. CDR3 size: 16 residues. Written as DNA, the CDR3 is TGCGCCAGCAGCACGAGACAGGGGGCGTCTGGAAACACCATATATTTT. As protein: CASSTRQGASGNTIYF.

This chain connects TRBV4-1 to TRBJ2-3, with a possible D match to TRBD2 (5 bases). V lost 8 bases to trimming and J lost 0 bases, with 9 bases between them. The CDR3 covers 13 residues. The germline gives CDR1 MGHRA, CDR2 YSYEKL. The CDR3 sequence: CASESGSTDTQYF. Written as DNA, the CDR3 is TGCGCCAGCGAGAGCGGTAGCACAGATACGCAGTATTTT.

The chain has TRBV9 and TRBJ1-4; no firm D call. Per the germline V gene, CDR1 is SGDLS and CDR2 is YYNGEE. The CDR3 has 14 residues. V shed 0 bases and J shed 7 bases, with 10 bases lying between them. The CDR3 loop is CASSVVEPAEKLFF. DNA for the CDR3: TGTGCCAGCAGCGTAGTGGAGCCTGCTGAAAAACTGTTTTTT.

The V call is TRBV6-6, the J call TRBJ1-3; 7 bases match TRBD1. The CDR3 contains 16 residues. V lost 5 bases and J lost 0; bases outside the gene matches: 7. The germline V gene has CDR1 MNHNY and CDR2 SVGAGI (reference sequence). CDR3 DNA: TGTGCCAGCAGTCGACAGGGCATGAACTCTGGAAACACCATATATTTT. This gives the protein CASSRQGMNSGNTIYF.

This clone was recorded only once. The chain recombines TRBV5-5 with TRBJ1-4; 12 bases map to TRBD1. The CDR3 length is 15 residues. Trimming cost V 5 bases and J 9 bases; bases outside gene matches: 8. Germline CDR1 is SGHKS and CDR2 is YYEKEE (reference sequence). CDR3 residues: CASSQLRDRGQKLFF. The CDR3 DNA sequence: TGTGCCAGCAGTCAACTCCGGGACAGGGGGCAAAAACTGTTTTTT.

This clone was observed a handful of times. The chain carries TRBV28 and TRBJ2-7; TRBD1 aligns across 8 bases. Germline CDR1 reads MDHEN; CDR2 reads SYDVKM. V lost 3 bases to trimming and J lost 3 bases; unmatched junction nucleotides: 7. The CDR3 extends over 15 amino acids. CDR3 in amino acids: CASSFHRGRIYEQYF. CDR3 sequence (DNA): TGTGCCAGCAGTTTTCACAGGGGGAGAATCTACGAGCAGTACTTC.

V usage is TRBV29-1 and J usage is TRBJ1-6; D remains ambiguous. Germline V gene sequence: CDR1 SQVTM, CDR2 ANQGSEA. The CDR3 spans 14 residues. V gave up 4 bases and J gave up 6 bases, with 13 bases separating them. CDR3 region: CSVAPGGLNSPLHF. The CDR3 DNA reads as TGCAGCGTTGCCCCAGGAGGGCTTAATTCACCCCTCCACTTT.

This rearrangement joins TRBV5-1 to TRBJ2-5, with D maybe TRBD1 (5 bases). V shed 5 bases and J shed 2 bases, with 10 bases lying between them. The CDR3 runs to 13 residues. The germline gives CDR1 SGHRS, CDR2 YFSETQ. CDR3 amino acids: CASSPGPQETQYF. CDR3 DNA: TGCGCCAGCAGTCCAGGGCCACAAGAGACCCAGTACTTC. Full variable domain (rest looked up from reference TRBV5-1 and TRBJ2-5): KAGVTQTPRYLIKTRGQQVTLSCSPISGHRSVSWYQQTPGQGLQFLFEYFSETQRNKGNFPGRFSGRQFSNSRSEMNVSTLELGDSALYLCASSPGPQETQYFGPGTRLLVL.

The J gene is TRBJ2-5, the V gene TRBV24-1, with TRBD1 matching 10 bases. The V gene end was trimmed by 1 base and the J gene end by 5 bases; junction bases not matched to a gene: 6. CDR3 length: 16 amino acids. The germline gives CDR1 KGHDR, CDR2 SFDVKD. CDR3 in amino acids: CATSDFRDRGGETQYF. The DNA of the CDR3 is TGTGCCACCAGTGATTTCCGGGACAGGGGTGGCGAGACCCAGTACTTC.

The genes are TRBV29-1 and TRBJ1-1; no reliable D call. Germline CDR1 and CDR2: SQVTM and ANQGSEA. This CDR3 comprises 10 residues. V was cut by 7 bases and J by 7 bases, with 10 bases left in between. The CDR3 sequence: CSASYGEAFF. Here the CDR3 DNA reads TGCAGCGCAAGTTACGGTGAAGCTTTCTTT.

The CDR3 sequence: CASSQADRTEAFF. The DNA for the CDR3 is TGTGCCAGCAGCCAAGCAGACAGAACTGAAGCTTTCTTT. This rearrangement joins TRBV3-1 (or the pseudogene TRBV3-2) to TRBJ1-1; D possibly corresponds to TRBD1 (5 bases). Germline CDR1 and CDR2: LGHDT and YNNKEL (reference sequence). This CDR3 is 13 amino acids long. The V and J ends lost 1 base and 5 bases respectively, with 8 bases between them.

J is TRBJ2-3 and V is TRBV6-2 or TRBV6-3, with D perhaps matching TRBD2 (6 bases). CDR3 length: 17 residues. Germline V lookup: CDR1 MNHEY, CDR2 SVGEGT. The ends were cut back, 6 bases at V and 2 bases at J, with 21 bases in the middle. This chain's CDR3 is CASSRTNLPRVTDTQYF. CDR3 DNA sequence: TGTGCCAGCAGCCGGACTAACCTACCGCGTGTCACAGATACGCAGTATTTT.